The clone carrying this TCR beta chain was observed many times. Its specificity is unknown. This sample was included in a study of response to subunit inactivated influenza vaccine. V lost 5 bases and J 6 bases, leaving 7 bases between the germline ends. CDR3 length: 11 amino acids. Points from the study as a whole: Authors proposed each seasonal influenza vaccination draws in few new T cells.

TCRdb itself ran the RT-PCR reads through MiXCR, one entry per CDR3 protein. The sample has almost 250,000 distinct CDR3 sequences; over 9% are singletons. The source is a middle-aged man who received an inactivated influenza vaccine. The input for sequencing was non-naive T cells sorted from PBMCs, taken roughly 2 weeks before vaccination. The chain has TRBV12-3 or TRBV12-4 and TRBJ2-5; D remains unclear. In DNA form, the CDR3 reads TGTGCCAGCAGTCCCATGAAGACCCAGTACTTC. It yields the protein CASSPMKTQYF.